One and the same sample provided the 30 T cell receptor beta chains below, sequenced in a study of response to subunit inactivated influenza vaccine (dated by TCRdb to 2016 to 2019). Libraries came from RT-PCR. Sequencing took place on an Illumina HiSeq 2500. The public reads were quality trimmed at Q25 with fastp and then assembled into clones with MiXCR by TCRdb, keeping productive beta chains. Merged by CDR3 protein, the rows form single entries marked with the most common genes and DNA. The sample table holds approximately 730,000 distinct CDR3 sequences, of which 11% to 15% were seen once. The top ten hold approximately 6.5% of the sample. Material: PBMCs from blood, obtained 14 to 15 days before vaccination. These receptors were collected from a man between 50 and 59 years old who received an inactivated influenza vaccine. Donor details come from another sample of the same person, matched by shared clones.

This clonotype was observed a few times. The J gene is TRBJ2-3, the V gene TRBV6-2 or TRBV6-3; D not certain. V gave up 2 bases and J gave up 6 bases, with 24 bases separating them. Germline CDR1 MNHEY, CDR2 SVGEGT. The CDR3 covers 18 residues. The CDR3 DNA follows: TGTGCCAGCAGTTACCCTAGGGTCGGTTTGAGGTCGACCGATACGCAGTATTTT. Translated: CASSYPRVGLRSTDTQYF.

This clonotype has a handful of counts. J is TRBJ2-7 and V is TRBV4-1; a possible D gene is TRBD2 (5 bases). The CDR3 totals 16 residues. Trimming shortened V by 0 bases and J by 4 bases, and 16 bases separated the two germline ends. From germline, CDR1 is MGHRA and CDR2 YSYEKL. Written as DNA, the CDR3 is TGCGCCAGCAGCCAAGAGAGGCCGGGAATTGGATACGAGCAGTACTTC. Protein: CASSQERPGIGYEQYF.

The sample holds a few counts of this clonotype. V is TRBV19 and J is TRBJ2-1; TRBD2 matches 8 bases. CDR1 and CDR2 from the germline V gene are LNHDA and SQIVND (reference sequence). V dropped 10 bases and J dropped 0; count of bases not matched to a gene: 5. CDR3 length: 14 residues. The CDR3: CATRSGISYNEQFF. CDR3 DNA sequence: TGTGCCACTCGTAGCGGGATCTCCTACAATGAGCAGTTCTTC.

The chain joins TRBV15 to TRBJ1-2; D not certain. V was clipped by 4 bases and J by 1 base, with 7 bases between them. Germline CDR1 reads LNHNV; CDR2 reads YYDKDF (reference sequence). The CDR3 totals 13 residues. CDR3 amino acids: CATSIGSNYGYTF. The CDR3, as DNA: TGTGCCACCAGCATAGGAAGTAACTATGGCTACACCTTC.

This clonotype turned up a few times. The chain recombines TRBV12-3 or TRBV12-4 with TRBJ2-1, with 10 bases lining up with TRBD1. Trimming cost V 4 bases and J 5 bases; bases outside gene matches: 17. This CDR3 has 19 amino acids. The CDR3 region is CASSSLRWDRGEGHNEQFF. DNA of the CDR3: TGTGCCAGCAGTTCGCTCCGGTGGGACAGGGGAGAAGGTCACAATGAGCAGTTCTTC.

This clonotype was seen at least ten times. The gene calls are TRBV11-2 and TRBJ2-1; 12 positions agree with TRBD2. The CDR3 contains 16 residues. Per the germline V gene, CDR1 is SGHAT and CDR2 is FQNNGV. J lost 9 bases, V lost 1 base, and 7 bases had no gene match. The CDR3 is CASSLGLAGDDVEQFF. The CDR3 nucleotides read TGTGCCAGCAGCTTAGGACTAGCGGGAGATGACGTTGAGCAGTTCTTC.

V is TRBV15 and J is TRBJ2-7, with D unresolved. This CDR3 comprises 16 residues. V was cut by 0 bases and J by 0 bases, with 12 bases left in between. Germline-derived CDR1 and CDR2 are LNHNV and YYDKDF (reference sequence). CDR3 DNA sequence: TGTGCCACCAGCAGAGATGAGTCAGGCGGCTCCTACGAGCAGTACTTC. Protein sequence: CATSRDESGGSYEQYF.

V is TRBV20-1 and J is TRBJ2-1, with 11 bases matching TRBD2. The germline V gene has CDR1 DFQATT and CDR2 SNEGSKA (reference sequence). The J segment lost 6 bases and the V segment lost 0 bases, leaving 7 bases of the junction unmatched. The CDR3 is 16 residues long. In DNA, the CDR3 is TGCAGTGCTAGAGACTTAGCGGGGGGGCCTCTCAATGAGCAGTTCTTC. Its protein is CSARDLAGGPLNEQFF.

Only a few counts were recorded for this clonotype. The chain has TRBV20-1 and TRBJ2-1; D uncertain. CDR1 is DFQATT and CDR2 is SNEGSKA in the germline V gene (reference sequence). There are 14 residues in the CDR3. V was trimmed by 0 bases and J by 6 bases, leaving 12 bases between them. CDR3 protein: CSARDGTAVNEQFF. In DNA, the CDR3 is TGCAGTGCTAGAGATGGCACGGCAGTCAATGAGCAGTTCTTC.

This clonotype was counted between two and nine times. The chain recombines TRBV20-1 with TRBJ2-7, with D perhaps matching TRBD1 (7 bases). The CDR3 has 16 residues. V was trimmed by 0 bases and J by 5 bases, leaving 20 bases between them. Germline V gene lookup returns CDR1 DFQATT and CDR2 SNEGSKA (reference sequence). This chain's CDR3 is CSARDSEGASVNEQYF. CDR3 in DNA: TGCAGTGCTAGAGATTCGGAGGGGGCCTCAGTAAACGAGCAGTACTTC.

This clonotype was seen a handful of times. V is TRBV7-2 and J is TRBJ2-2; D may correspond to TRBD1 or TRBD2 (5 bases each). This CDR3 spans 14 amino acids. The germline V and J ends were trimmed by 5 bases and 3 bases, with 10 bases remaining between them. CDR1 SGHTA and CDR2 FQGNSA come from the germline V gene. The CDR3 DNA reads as TGTGCCAGCAGCCTCGGGGCCTACACCGGGGAGCTGTTTTTT. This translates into CASSLGAYTGELFF.

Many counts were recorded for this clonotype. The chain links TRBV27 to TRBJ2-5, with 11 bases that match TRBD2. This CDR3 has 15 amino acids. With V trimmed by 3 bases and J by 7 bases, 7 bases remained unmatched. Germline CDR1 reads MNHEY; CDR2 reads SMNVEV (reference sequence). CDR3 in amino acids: CASSLSGTSGVTQYF. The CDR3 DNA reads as TGTGCCAGCAGTTTGTCTGGGACTAGCGGAGTGACCCAGTACTTC.

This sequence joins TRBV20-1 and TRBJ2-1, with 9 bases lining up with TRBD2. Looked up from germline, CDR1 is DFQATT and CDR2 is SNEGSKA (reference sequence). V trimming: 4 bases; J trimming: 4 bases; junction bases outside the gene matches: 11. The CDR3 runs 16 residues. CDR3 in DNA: TGCAGTGCTAAGCCGGCGGGAGGGCTCGTTTACAATGAGCAGTTCTTC. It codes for CSAKPAGGLVYNEQFF.

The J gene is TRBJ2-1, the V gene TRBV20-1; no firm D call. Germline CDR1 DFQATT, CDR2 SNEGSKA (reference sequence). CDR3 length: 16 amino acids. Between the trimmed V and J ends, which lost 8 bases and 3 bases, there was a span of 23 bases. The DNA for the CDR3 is TGCAGTCCATGGGCACGTTTTAGTGGGGTCTACAATGAGCAGTTCTTC. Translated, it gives CSPWARFSGVYNEQFF.

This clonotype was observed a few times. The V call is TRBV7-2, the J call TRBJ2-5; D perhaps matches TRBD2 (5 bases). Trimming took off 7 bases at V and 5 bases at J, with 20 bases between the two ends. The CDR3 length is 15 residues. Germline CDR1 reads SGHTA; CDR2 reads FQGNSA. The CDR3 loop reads CASNPGGLPGETQYF. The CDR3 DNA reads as TGTGCCAGCAACCCGGGCGGGCTCCCGGGGGAGACCCAGTACTTC.

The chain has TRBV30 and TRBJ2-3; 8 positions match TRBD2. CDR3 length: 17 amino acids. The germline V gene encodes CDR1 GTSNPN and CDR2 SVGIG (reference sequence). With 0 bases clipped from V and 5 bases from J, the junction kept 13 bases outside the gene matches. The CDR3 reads CAWSVRVGRAVGDTQYF. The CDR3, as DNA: TGTGCCTGGAGTGTACGGGTCGGGAGGGCCGTTGGAGATACGCAGTATTTT.

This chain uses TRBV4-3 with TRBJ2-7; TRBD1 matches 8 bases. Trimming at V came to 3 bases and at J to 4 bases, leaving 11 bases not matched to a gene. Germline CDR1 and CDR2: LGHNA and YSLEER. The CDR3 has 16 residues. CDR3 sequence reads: CASSQRFPGQEYEQYF. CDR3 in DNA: TGCGCCAGCAGCCAGAGATTCCCGGGACAGGAATACGAGCAGTACTTC.

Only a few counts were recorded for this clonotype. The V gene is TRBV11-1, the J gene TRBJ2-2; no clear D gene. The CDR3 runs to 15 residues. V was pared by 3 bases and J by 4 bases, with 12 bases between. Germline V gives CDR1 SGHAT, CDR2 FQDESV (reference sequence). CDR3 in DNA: TGTGCCAGCAGCTTGTCCGTAGCTGCCACCGGGGAGCTGTTTTTT. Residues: CASSLSVAATGELFF.

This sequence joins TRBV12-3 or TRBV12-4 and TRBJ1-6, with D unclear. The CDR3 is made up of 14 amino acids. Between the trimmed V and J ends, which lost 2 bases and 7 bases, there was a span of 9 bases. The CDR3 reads CASSLYGPNSPLHF. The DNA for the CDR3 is TGTGCCAGCAGTTTATACGGACCCAATTCACCCCTCCACTTT.

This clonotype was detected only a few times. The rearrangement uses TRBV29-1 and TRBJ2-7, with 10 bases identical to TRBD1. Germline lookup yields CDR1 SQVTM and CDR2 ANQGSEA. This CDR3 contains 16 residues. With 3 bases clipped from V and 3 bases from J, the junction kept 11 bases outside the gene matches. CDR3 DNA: TGCAGCGTTGAGGTGGGACAGGGGAATTTCGTCTACGAGCAGTACTTC. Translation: CSVEVGQGNFVYEQYF.

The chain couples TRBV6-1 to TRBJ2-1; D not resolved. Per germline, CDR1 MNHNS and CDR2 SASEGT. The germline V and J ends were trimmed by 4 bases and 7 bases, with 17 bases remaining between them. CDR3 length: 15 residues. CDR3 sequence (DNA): TGTGCCAGCAGTGTCCGGGCCCCGGCTGGGAATGAGCAGTTCTTC. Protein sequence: CASSVRAPAGNEQFF.

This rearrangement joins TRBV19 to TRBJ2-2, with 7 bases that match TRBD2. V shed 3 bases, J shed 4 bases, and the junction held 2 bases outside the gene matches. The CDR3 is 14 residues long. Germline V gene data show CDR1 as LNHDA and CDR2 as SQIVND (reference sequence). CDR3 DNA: TGTGCCAGTAGTATTTGGGGGGGCACCGGGGAGCTGTTTTTT. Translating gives CASSIWGGTGELFF.

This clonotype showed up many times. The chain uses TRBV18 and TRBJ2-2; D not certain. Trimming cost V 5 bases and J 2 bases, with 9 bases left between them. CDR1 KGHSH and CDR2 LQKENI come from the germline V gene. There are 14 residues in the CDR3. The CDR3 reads CASSANTNTGELFF. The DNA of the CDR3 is TGTGCCAGCTCAGCTAACACTAACACCGGGGAGCTGTTTTTT.

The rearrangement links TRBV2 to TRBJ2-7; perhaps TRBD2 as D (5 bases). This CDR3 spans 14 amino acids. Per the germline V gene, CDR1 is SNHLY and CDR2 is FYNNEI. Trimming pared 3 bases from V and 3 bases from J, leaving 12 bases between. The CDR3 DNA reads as TGTGCCAGCAGTGAGTTCCCAGGACTCTACGAGCAGTACTTC. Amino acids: CASSEFPGLYEQYF.

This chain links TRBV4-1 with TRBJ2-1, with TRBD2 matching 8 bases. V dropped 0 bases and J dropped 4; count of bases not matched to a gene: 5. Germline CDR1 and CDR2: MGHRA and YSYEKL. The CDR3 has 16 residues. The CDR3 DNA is TGCGCCAGCAGCCAAGATTTTGGCGGGGGGTACAATGAGCAGTTCTTC. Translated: CASSQDFGGGYNEQFF.

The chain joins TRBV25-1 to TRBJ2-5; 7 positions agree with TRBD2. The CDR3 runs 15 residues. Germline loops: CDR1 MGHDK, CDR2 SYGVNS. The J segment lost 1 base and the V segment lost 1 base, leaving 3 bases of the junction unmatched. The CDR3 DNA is TGTGCCAGCAGTGAATCGGGGGGACTCCAAGAGACCCAGTACTTC. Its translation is CASSESGGLQETQYF. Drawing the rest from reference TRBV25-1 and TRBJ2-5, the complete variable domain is EADIYQTPRYLVIGTGKKITLECSQTMGHDKMYWYQQDPGMELHLIHYSYGVNSTEKGDLSSESTVSRIRTEHFPLTLESARPSHTSQYLCASSESGGLQETQYFGPGTRLLVL.

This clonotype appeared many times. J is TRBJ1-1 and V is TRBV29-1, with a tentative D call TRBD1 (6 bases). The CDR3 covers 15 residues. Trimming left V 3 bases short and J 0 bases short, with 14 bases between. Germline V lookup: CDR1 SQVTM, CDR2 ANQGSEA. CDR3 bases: TGCAGCGTTGACGGACAGTGGGGCATGAACACTGAAGCTTTCTTT. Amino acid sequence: CSVDGQWGMNTEAFF.

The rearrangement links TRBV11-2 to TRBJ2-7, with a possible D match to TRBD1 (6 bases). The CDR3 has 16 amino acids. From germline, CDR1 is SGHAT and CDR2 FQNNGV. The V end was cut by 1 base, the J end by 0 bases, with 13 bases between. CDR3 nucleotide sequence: TGTGCCAGCAGCTTAGTAGGGCAGGGGAGCTCCTACGAGCAGTACTTC. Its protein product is CASSLVGQGSSYEQYF.

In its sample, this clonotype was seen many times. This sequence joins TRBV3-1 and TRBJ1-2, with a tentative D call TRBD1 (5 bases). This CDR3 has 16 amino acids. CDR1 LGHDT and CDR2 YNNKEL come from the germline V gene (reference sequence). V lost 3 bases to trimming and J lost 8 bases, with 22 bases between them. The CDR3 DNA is TGTGCCAGCAGCCACCCGATCCGGGGACCTCTTTTGGGCTACACCTTC. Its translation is CASSHPIRGPLLGYTF.

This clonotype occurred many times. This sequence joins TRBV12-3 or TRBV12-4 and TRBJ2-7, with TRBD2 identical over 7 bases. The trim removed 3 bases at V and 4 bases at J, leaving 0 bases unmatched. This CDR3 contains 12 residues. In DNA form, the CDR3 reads TGTGCCAGCAGTTTCGGGGGGTACGAGCAGTACTTC. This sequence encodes CASSFGGYEQYF.